This TCR beta chain was retrieved from a study of T cell repertoires in cytomegalovirus infection. For the study at large: The authors relied on CMV epitopes, both recently identified HLA-C-restricted and well-studied HLA-B-restricted. A matching HLA type, together with CMV infection, was signaled by public TCR beta signatures.

The CDR3 runs 16 residues. V lost 1 base and J lost 8; bases outside the gene matches: 7. The V gene's germline CDR1 is MDHEN and CDR2 SYDVKM. TCRdb re-called the reads with MiXCR, one entry per CDR3 protein. Among approximately 910,000 distinct CDR3 sequences listed, 31% were seen once. There are a few counts of this clonotype. No antigen is known for it. Study findings and constraints: The ex vivo response showed dominance by HLA-C-restricted CMV-specific TCR beta clonotypes. CMV carriers with the relevant HLA were identified by cumulative public TCR beta family frequency.

J is TRBJ1-3 and V is TRBV28, with TRBD1 matching 11 bases. Here the sequenced sample was cultured CD8+ T cells from PBMCs, taken from culture after CMV antigen stimulation. The clonotype was recovered from a human donor in good health (CMV status not recorded). Some clones in this sample may be carry-over from other donors' samples. As DNA, the CDR3 is TGTGCCAGCAGTTTATATGGGACAGGGGGGATCGACACCATATATTTT. Translated, it gives CASSLYGTGGIDTIYF. Using reference TRBV28 and TRBJ1-3 for the parts outside the CDR3, the full variable domain is DVKVTQSSRYLVKRTGEKVFLECVQDMDHENMFWYRQDPGLGLRLIYFSYDVKMKEKGDIPEGYSVSREKKERFSLILESASTNQTSMYLCASSLYGTGGIDTIYFGEGSWLTVV.